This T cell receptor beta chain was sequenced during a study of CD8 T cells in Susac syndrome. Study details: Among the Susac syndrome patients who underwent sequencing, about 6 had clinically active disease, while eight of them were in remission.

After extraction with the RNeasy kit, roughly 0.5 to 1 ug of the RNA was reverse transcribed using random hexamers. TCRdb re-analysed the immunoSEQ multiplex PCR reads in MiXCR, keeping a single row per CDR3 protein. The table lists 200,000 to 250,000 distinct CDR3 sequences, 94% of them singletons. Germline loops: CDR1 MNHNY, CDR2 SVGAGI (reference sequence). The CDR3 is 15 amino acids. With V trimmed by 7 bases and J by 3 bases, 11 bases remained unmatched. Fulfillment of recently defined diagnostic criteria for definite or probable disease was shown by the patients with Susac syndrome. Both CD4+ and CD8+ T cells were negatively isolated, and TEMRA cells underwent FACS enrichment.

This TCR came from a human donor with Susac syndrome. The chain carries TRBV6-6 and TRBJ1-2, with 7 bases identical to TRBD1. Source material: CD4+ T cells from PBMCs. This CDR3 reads CASISATGNDYGYTF. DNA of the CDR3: TGTGCCAGCATCTCTGCGACAGGGAATGACTATGGCTACACCTTC.